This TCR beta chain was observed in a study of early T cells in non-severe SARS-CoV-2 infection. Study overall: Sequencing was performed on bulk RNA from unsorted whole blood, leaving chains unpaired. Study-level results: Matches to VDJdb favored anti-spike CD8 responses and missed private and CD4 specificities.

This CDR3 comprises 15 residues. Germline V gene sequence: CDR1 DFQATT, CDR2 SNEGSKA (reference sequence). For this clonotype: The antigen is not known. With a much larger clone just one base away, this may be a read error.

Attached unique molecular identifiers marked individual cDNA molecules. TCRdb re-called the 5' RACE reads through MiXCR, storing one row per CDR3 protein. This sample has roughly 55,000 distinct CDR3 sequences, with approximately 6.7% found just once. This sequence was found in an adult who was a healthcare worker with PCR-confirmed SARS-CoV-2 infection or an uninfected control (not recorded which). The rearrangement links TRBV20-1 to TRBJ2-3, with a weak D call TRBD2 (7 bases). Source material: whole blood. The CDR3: CSAIQGGTWTETQYF. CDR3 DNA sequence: TGCAGTGCTATACAGGGAGGGACTTGGACAGAAACGCAGTATTTT.